Following are 16 T cell receptor beta chains from one sample sequenced in a study of early T cells in non-severe SARS-CoV-2 infection. From the 5' RACE reads, TCRdb called clonotypes with MiXCR, one entry per CDR3 protein. The sample gives about 16,000 distinct CDR3 sequences, about 5.5% of which show up once; over 6.5% is in the top ten. Sequenced: whole blood. The origin of the receptors is an adult who was a healthcare worker with PCR-confirmed SARS-CoV-2 infection or an uninfected control (not recorded which).

In its sample, this clonotype was seen many times. The chain is built from TRBV27 and TRBJ1-3; weak D call: TRBD1 (5 bases). Germline V gives CDR1 MNHEY, CDR2 SMNVEV (reference sequence). The V gene lost 5 bases and the J gene lost 0 bases, with 14 bases spanning the gap. The CDR3 is 16 residues long. CDR3: CASSEEGLSSGNTIYF. The CDR3 nucleotides read TGTGCCAGCAGTGAAGAGGGGCTGAGCTCTGGAAACACCATATATTTT.

This clonotype has just a few counts. This chain uses TRBV12-3 or TRBV12-4 with TRBJ2-2, with 9 bases that match TRBD2. The CDR3 sequence is 16 residues long. V was pared by 7 bases and J by 4 bases, with 10 bases of the junction left unmatched. The CDR3 spells CASKWSGRRGTGELFF. Written as DNA, the CDR3 is TGTGCCAGCAAATGGAGCGGGAGGCGGGGCACCGGGGAGCTGTTTTTT.

This clonotype was picked up many times. J is TRBJ2-1 and V is TRBV24-1; D possibly corresponds to TRBD1 (5 bases). The CDR3 has 15 residues. The germline gives CDR1 KGHDR, CDR2 SFDVKD. V was clipped by 1 base and J by 2 bases, with 8 bases between them. The CDR3: CATSDFPGTYNEQFF. The CDR3 nucleotides are TGTGCCACCAGTGATTTCCCAGGGACCTACAATGAGCAGTTCTTC.

This clonotype was found many times. This rearrangement joins TRBV11-3 to TRBJ2-7, with 9 bases aligning to TRBD1. The germline CDR1 and CDR2 sequences are SGHNT and YENEEA. CDR3 length: 17 amino acids. Trimming at V came to 3 bases and at J to 0 bases, leaving 9 bases not matched to a gene. The CDR3 protein is CASSFGRRDRDSYEQYV. CDR3 DNA sequence: TGTGCCAGCAGCTTTGGGAGGCGGGACAGGGACTCCTACGAGCAGTACGTC.

V usage is TRBV7-9 and J usage is TRBJ2-3, with D tentatively TRBD2 (5 bases). Germline V gives CDR1 SEHNR, CDR2 FQNEAQ (reference sequence). This CDR3 is built from 13 residues. Trimming took 5 bases from V and 6 from J, leaving 12 bases between them. The CDR3 DNA is TGTGCCAGCAGCGCAGGACTGGTGGATACGCAGTATTTT. Protein product: CASSAGLVDTQYF.

This clonotype appeared many times. The V gene is TRBV19, the J gene TRBJ1-5; D gene uncertain. Trimming pared 5 bases from V and 0 bases from J, leaving 11 bases between. The CDR3 covers 15 residues. CDR1 is LNHDA, CDR2 SQIVND, per germline (reference sequence). DNA for the CDR3: TGTGCCAGTAGTTTTAACGGATATAGCAATCAGCCCCAGCATTTT. Its translation is CASSFNGYSNQPQHF.

This clonotype is termed medium-sized (0.01 to 0.1%). The genes are TRBV9 and TRBJ1-6; no clear D gene. Germline CDR1 and CDR2: SGDLS and YYNGEE. CDR3 size: 14 residues. V dropped 4 bases and J dropped 8 bases, with 13 bases sitting between them. CDR3 protein: CASSPEDGYSPLHF. The DNA for the CDR3 is TGTGCCAGCAGCCCTGAGGACGGATATTCACCCCTCCACTTT.

This chain connects TRBV4-1 to TRBJ1-1; no clear D gene. Per the germline V gene, CDR1 is MGHRA and CDR2 is YSYEKL. The germline V and J ends were trimmed by 3 bases and 1 base, with 6 bases remaining between them. The CDR3 spans 13 residues. The CDR3 sequence: CASSQSWNTEAFF. The CDR3 nucleotides are TGCGCCAGCAGCCAGTCTTGGAACACTGAAGCTTTCTTT.

Regarding this clonotype: This may come from a read error, since a much larger clone is one base off. The rearrangement links TRBV30 to TRBJ2-1; 11 bases fit TRBD2. Germline assignment: CDR1 GTSNPN and CDR2 SVGIG (reference sequence). The length of the CDR3 is 13 residues. The J segment lost 7 bases and the V segment lost 8 bases, leaving 7 bases of the junction unmatched. The chain's CDR3 is CAGPGLAVNEQFF. The DNA for the CDR3 is TGTGCCGGACCGGGACTAGCGGTGAATGAGCAGTTCTTC.

In its sample, this clonotype was seen a few times. The chain combines TRBV7-9 with TRBJ2-1, with D perhaps TRBD2 (6 bases). Germline loops: CDR1 SEHNR, CDR2 FQNEAQ (reference sequence). There are 14 residues in the CDR3. Trimming left V 6 bases short and J 4 bases short, with 13 bases between. The CDR3 sequence: CASSRRDSYNEQFF. CDR3 DNA sequence: TGTGCCAGCAGTCGCCGGGACTCTTACAATGAGCAGTTCTTC.

This clonotype was picked up one time. The J gene is TRBJ2-5, the V gene TRBV6-2 or TRBV6-3; D remains ambiguous. This CDR3 comprises 13 residues. Trimming removed 6 bases from V and 5 bases from J, with 13 bases in between. In germline, CDR1 is MNHEY, CDR2 SVGEGT. CDR3 DNA: TGTGCCAGCAGCCTAGTCAATCAGGAGACCCAGTACTTC. Translating it yields CASSLVNQETQYF.

V and J are TRBV2 and TRBJ2-2; no clear D gene. CDR3 length: 15 residues. CDR1 is SNHLY, CDR2 FYNNEI, per germline. Trimming stripped 4 bases from V and 2 bases from J, with 11 bases between. Written as DNA, the CDR3 is TGTGCCAGCAGTGTCGACGGTACCAACACCGGGGAGCTGTTTTTT. It codes for CASSVDGTNTGELFF. Supplemented by reference TRBV2 and TRBJ2-2, the full variable domain reads EPEVTQTPSHQVTQMGQEVILRCVPISNHLYFYWYRQILGQKVEFLVSFYNNEISEKSEIFDDQFSVERPDGSNFTLKIRSTKLEDSAMYFCASSVDGTNTGELFFGEGSRLTVL.

In its sample, this clonotype was seen many times. The chain links TRBV11-3 to TRBJ1-1, with D possibly being TRBD1 (6 bases). Looked up from germline, CDR1 is SGHNT and CDR2 is YENEEA. This CDR3 spans 13 amino acids. V was clipped by 2 bases and J by 10 bases, with 14 bases between them. CDR3 in amino acids: CASSLLTGQRAFF. For the CDR3, the DNA is TGTGCCAGCAGCTTACTCACGGGACAACGAGCTTTCTTT.

This clonotype was detected many times. The chain links TRBV6-1 to TRBJ2-2; 7 bases match TRBD1. Germline-derived CDR1 and CDR2 are MNHNS and SASEGT. The CDR3 is made up of 14 amino acids. The V gene end was trimmed by 4 bases and the J gene end by 6 bases; junction bases not matched to a gene: 5. The CDR3 sequence is CASSVKGAAGELFF. The CDR3 nucleotides are TGTGCCAGCAGTGTTAAGGGGGCGGCCGGGGAGCTGTTTTTT.

The table lists this clonotype with many counts. The chain links TRBV20-1 to TRBJ1-1; D is possibly TRBD1 (5 bases). The CDR3 covers 15 residues. Per germline, CDR1 DFQATT and CDR2 SNEGSKA (reference sequence). The V end was cut by 0 bases, the J end by 3 bases, with 14 bases between. The CDR3 DNA follows: TGCAGTGCTAGAGATCCAGCTGGGGGTTACACTGAAGCTTTCTTT. Translated: CSARDPAGGYTEAFF.

This clonotype was seen many times. Written as DNA, the CDR3 is TGTGCCAGCACCACCCGCGGGAGGACTAGCACAGATACGCAGTATTTT. Encoded protein: CASTTRGRTSTDTQYF. The chain combines TRBV6-2 or TRBV6-3 with TRBJ2-3, with 8 positions matching TRBD2. CDR1 is MNHEY and CDR2 is SVGEGT in the germline V gene. The CDR3 consists of 16 residues. V shed 7 bases, J shed 0 bases, and the junction held 9 bases outside the gene matches.